This TCR beta chain emerged from a study of blood T cell repertoires in COVID-19. For the study at large: The study drew acute and convalescent COVID-19 samples from the United States, Italy and Spain.

Seattle's enrolled individuals joined amid active infection and were then monitored longitudinally. Sequencing was performed with immunoSEQ multiplex PCR; in TCRdb, only in-frame clones are kept and a portion is missing. Among about 31,000 clones, roughly 88% were seen once, and the ten largest hold 7% to 9%. CDR3 length: 18 residues. V gave up 4 bases and J gave up 2 bases, with 18 bases separating them. The germline V gene encodes CDR1 MDHEN and CDR2 SYDVKM. This clonotype originated in a man in his 60s with COVID-19, enrolled during active disease. The chain combines TRBV28 with TRBJ2-6, with a weak D call TRBD1 (6 bases). Sequencing was carried out using peripheral blood. The CDR3 bases are TGTGCCAGCAGTTCAACCCTGGACAGAATAGCTGGGGCCAACGTCCTGACTTTC. Translating gives CASSSTLDRIAGANVLTF. The variable domain in full, completed from reference TRBV28 and TRBJ2-6, reads DVKVTQSSRYLVKRTGEKVFLECVQDMDHENMFWYRQDPGLGLRLIYFSYDVKMKEKGDIPEGYSVSREKKERFSLILESASTNQTSMYLCASSSTLDRIAGANVLTFGAGSRLTVL.